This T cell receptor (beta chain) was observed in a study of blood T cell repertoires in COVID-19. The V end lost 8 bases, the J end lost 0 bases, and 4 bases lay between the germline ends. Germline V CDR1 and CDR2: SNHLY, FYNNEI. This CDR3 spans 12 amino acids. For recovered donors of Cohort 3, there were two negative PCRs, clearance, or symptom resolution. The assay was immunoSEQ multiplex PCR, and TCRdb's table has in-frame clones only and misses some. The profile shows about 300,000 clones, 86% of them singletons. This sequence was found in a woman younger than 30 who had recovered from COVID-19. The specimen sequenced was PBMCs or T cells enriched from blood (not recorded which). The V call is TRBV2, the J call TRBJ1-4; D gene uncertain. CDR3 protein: CASLATNEKLFF. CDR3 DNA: TGTGCCAGCCTCGCAACTAATGAAAAACTGTTTTTT.